The clone carrying this T cell receptor (beta chain) occurred a few times. Its antigen is undetermined. Germline V gives CDR1 SGHTA, CDR2 FQGNSA. V lost 1 base to trimming and J lost 5 bases, with 11 bases between them. This CDR3 has 14 amino acids. This sample stems from a study of blood T cells in healthy people across ages. Overall study findings and caveats: Higher naive T cell percentage went strongly together with higher TCR beta diversity. When set beside aged donors, long-lived donors presented more naive CD4+ cells and higher diversity. Researchers said unsorted PBMCs prevented a conclusive naive versus antigen-experienced comparison. The recorded TCR beta diversity per million T cells decreased in a roughly linear manner with age.

For the second PCR, which ran for roughly 6 to 11 cycles, a sample-barcoded 5' primer and a J-beta primer mix were used. Via MiXCR, TCRdb re-called the 5' RACE reads, giving one row per CDR3 protein. The sample holds approximately 1.5 million distinct CDR3 sequences, 35% to 45% seen once. V is TRBV7-2 and J is TRBJ1-2; D gene uncertain. The sequencing input was blood. This clonotype was obtained from a woman between 18 and 29 years old in good health. The CDR3 reads CASSLGGGVYGYTF. The CDR3 region has the DNA TGTGCCAGCAGCTTAGGCGGCGGAGTTTATGGCTACACCTTC.